This T cell receptor beta chain was observed in a study of T-cell memory formation after mild COVID-19. Study-level information: Clusters of TCRs were largely donor specific. The study's findings and limits: CM and EM subsets held most contracting CD4+ clones; EMRA held CD8+ ones. CD4/CD8 balance characterized clones contracting day 15 to 85, and CD4+ skew characterized later expanders.

The authors produced TCR alpha and TCR beta cDNA libraries with sample barcodes and UMIs by 5'RACE using constant-segment primers. TCRdb re-called the 5' RACE reads with MiXCR, one entry per CDR3 protein. The data contain 390,000 or so distinct CDR3 sequences, roughly 15% of them seen just once; the ten biggest clones take up around a fifth. This clonotype has a handful of counts. Its antigen is not identified. Trimming stripped 1 base from V and 4 bases from J, with 9 bases between. This CDR3 contains 14 residues. Germline loops: CDR1 SGHTA, CDR2 FQGNSA. The TCR originated in a man between 18 and 29 years old who had mild COVID-19 (a few samples of this study predate the infection). Cell type and time point are not known. The sequenced sample was PBMCs or a T cell subset sorted from them (not recorded which). V gene TRBV7-2 combines with J gene TRBJ2-3; the D is unclear. The CDR3 here is CASSLVQIPDTQYF. CDR3 coding DNA: TGTGCCAGCAGCTTAGTGCAGATCCCAGATACGCAGTATTTT.